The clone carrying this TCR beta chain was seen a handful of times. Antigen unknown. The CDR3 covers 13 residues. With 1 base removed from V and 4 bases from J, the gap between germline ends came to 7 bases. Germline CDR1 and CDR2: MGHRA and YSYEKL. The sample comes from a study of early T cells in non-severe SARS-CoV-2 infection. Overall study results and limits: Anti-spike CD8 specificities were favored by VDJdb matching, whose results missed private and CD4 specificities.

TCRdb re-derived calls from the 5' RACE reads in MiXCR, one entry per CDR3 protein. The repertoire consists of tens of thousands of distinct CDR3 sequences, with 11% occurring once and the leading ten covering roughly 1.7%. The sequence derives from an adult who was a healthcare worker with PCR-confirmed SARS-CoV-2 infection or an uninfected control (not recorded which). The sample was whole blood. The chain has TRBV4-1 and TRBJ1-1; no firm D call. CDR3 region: CASSQGPGTEAFF. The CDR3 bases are TGCGCCAGCAGCCAAGGGCCAGGCACTGAAGCTTTCTTT.